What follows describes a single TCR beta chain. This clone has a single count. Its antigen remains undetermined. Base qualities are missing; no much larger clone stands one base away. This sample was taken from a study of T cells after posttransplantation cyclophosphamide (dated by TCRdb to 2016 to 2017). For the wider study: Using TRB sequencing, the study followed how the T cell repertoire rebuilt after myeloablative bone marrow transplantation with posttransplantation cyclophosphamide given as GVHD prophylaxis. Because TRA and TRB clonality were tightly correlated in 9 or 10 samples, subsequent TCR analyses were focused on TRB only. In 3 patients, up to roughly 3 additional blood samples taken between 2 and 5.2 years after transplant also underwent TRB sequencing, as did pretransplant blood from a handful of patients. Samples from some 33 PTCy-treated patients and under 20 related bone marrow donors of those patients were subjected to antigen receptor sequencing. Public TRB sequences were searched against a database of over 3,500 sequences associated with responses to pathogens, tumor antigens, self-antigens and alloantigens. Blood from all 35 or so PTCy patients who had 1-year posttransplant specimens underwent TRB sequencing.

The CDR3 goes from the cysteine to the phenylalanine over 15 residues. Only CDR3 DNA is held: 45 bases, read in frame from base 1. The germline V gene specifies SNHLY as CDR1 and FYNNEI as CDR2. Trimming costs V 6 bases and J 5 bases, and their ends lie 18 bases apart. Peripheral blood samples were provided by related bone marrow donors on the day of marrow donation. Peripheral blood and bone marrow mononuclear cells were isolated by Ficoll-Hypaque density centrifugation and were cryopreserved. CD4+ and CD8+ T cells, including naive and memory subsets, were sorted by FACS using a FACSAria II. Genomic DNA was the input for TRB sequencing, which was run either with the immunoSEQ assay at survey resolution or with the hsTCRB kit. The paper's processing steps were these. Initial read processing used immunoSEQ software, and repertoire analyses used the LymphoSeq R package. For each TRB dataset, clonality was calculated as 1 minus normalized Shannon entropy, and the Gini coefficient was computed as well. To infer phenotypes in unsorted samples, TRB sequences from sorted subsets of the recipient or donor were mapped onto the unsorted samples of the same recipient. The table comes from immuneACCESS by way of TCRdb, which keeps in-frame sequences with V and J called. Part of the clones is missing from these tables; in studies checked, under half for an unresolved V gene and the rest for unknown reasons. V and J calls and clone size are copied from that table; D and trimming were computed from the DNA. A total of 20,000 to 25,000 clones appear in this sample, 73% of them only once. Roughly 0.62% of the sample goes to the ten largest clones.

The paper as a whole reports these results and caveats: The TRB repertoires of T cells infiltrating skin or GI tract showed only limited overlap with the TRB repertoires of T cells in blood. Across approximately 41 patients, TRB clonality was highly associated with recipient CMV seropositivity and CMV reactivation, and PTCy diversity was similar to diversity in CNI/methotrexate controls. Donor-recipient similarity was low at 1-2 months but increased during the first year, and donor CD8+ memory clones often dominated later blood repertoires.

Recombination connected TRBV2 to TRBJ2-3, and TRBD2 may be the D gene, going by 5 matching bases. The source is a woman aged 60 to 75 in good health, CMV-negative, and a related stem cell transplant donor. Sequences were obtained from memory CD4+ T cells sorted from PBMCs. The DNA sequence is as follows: TGTGCCAGCAGCACGGACTTGTTCCTAGGAGATACGCAGTATTTT. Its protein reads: CASSTDLFLGDTQYF.